Listed here is a single TCR beta chain. The record originates from a study of blood T cell repertoires in COVID-19. Overall study: Samples taken during acute and convalescent COVID-19 were collected in the United States, Italy and Spain. Sources were T cells, B-cell-depleted T cells, or PBMCs; the material itself was cDNA or gDNA.

The method was immunoSEQ multiplex PCR; TCRdb's version includes in-frame clones alone and lacks a portion of them. Of about 140,000 clones in the sample, about 82% were seen once. In germline, CDR1 is MRHNA, CDR2 SNTAGT. The CDR3 runs to 16 residues. After removal of 0 bases from V and 3 bases from J, the junction contained 4 bases not matched to a gene. Sequencing was done on a sample of peripheral blood. The receptor's source is an elderly woman with active or convalescent COVID-19. The chain couples TRBV6-4 to TRBJ2-1, with TRBD2 identical over 8 bases. This CDR3 reads CASSDSGRGDYNEQFF. The CDR3 coding sequence is TGTGCCAGCAGTGACTCAGGGCGGGGGGACTACAATGAGCAGTTCTTC.